The present T cell receptor (beta chain) was sequenced within a study of Tregs in tolerant kidney transplant recipients. The data were produced by immunoSEQ multiplex PCR, yet TCRdb's version contains in-frame clones alone and is incomplete. This listing includes some 6,000 clones. Concerning this clone: Sequencing ends 3 residues short of the CDR3 end; the germline J gene provides the rest.

This CDR3 contains 14 residues. The germline V gene has CDR1 LGHDT and CDR2 YNNKEL (reference sequence). The V gene end was trimmed by 1 base and the J gene end by 6 bases; junction bases not matched to a gene: 2. Mixed chimerism was transient after nonmyeloablative marrow transplants from related graft donors. This specimen consisted of CD8+ T cells from blood (PBMCs), obtained 12 months after the transplant. The sequence was collected from a human patient who received a combined kidney and bone marrow transplant. Some T cells may be the graft donor's. V usage is TRBV3-1 (or the pseudogene TRBV3-2) and J usage is TRBJ2-4; 8 nucleotides align to TRBD2. CDR3 DNA, as far as it was read: TGTGCCAGCAGCCAAGTGAGCGGGAGAAACATT. This gives the protein CASSQVSGRNI. The full CDR3 protein reads CASSQVSGRNIQYF.